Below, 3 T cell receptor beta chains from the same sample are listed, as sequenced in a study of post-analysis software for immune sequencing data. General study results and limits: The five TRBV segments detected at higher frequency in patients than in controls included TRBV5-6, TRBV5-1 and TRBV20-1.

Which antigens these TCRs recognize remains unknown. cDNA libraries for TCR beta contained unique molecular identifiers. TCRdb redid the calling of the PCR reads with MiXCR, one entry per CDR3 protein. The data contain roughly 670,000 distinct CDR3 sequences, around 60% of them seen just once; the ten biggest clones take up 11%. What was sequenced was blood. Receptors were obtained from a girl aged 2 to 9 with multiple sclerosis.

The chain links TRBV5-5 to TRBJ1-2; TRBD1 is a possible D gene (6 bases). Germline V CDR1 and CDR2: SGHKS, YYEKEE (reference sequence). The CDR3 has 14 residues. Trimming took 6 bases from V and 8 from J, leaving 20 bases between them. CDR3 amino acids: CASNFQNTGYGYTF. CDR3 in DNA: TGTGCCAGCAACTTCCAAAATACAGGGTACGGCTACACCTTC.

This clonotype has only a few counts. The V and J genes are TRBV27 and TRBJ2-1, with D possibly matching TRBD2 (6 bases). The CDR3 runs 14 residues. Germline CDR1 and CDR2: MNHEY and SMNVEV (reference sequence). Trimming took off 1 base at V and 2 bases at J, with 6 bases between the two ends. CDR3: CASSLWTTYNEQFF. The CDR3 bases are TGTGCCAGCAGTTTATGGACTACCTACAATGAGCAGTTCTTC.

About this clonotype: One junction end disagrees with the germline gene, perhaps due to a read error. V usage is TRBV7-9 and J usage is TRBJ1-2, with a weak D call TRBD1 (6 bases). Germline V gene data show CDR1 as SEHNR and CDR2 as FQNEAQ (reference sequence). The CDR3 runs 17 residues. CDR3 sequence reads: CASSLGVDSLTNYDYTF. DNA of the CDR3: TGTGCCAGCAGCTTAGGTGTGGACAGTTTGACTAACTATGACTACACCTTC.